The entry below describes one TCR beta chain. The sample is drawn from a study of cytomegalovirus exposure and HLA in healthy donors. There are 16 residues in the CDR3. V gave up 5 bases and J gave up 8 bases; unmatched junction bases: 9. Germline V gene sequence: CDR1 MDHEN, CDR2 SYDVKM. TCRdb keeps only in-frame clones here, not all; method: immunoSEQ multiplex PCR. The sample includes approximately 71,000 clones, approximately 90% of them seen just once. The chain employs TRBV28 and TRBJ2-1, with 13 bases matching TRBD2. What was sequenced was PBMCs. The sequence came from a man aged 18 to 30 in good health and CMV-seronegative. The CDR3 sequence: CASSAPGLAGQDEQFF. The CDR3 DNA is TGTGCCAGCAGTGCACCGGGACTAGCGGGACAGGATGAGCAGTTCTTC.